One sample yielded the 29 T cell receptor beta chains listed below, sequenced in a study of response to subunit inactivated influenza vaccine. TCRdb reprocessed the RT-PCR reads via MiXCR and lists one record per CDR3 protein. The sample carries 590,000 or so distinct CDR3 sequences, 11% to 15% recorded once. Sequences were derived from PBMCs from blood, sampled about 14 days before vaccination. The receptors come from a man in his fifties or sixties who received an inactivated influenza vaccine.

This clonotype was counted only a few times. V is TRBV6-1 and J is TRBJ1-6; tentatively, D is TRBD1 (6 bases). The CDR3 is 14 amino acids. Germline V gives CDR1 MNHNS, CDR2 SASEGT. The V gene lost 5 bases and the J gene lost 6 bases, with 11 bases spanning the gap. This chain's CDR3 is CASSRDNGNSPLHF. The CDR3 nucleotides read TGTGCCAGCAGTCGGGACAATGGTAATTCACCCCTCCACTTT.

Many counts were recorded for this clonotype. The V and J genes are TRBV4-3 and TRBJ2-7, with TRBD1 matching 11 bases. Germline trimming cut 4 bases from V and 5 bases from J; bases unmatched to any gene: 7. The V gene's germline CDR1 is LGHNA and CDR2 YSLEER. The CDR3 runs 15 residues. Here the CDR3 DNA reads TGCGCCAGCAGCCTTCGGACAGGGGGCTTTGACGAGCAGTACTTC. Translation gives CASSLRTGGFDEQYF.

The table lists this clonotype with a few counts. This chain connects TRBV5-1 to TRBJ2-4; TRBD1 matches at 7 bases. The CDR3 covers 13 residues. Trimming took 2 bases from V and 8 from J; bases not matched to a gene: 4. Germline V gene sequence: CDR1 SGHRS, CDR2 YFSETQ. The CDR3 is CASSLGGVDIQYF. The CDR3 DNA follows: TGCGCCAGCAGCTTAGGGGGCGTAGACATTCAGTACTTC.

Many counts were recorded for this clonotype. The chain uses TRBV7-2 and TRBJ2-7; D is unresolved. Germline V gene lookup returns CDR1 SGHTA and CDR2 FQGNSA. The V gene lost 2 bases and the J gene lost 2 bases, with 7 bases spanning the gap. This CDR3 spans 13 amino acids. The CDR3 reads CASSLNPTYEQYF. CDR3 DNA: TGTGCCAGCAGCTTAAACCCTACCTACGAGCAGTACTTC.

The chain employs TRBV29-1 and TRBJ2-7; D may be TRBD1 (6 bases). Trimming shortened V by 6 bases and J by 4 bases, and 13 bases separated the two germline ends. Per the germline V gene, CDR1 is SQVTM and CDR2 is ANQGSEA. The CDR3 loop spans 12 amino acids. CDR3 region: CSVDIQGYEQYF. The CDR3 region has the DNA TGCAGCGTAGACATACAGGGATACGAGCAGTACTTC.

The J gene is TRBJ2-7, the V gene TRBV4-2; perhaps TRBD1 as D (5 bases). Germline values: CDR1 LGHNA, CDR2 YNFKEQ. CDR3 length: 14 amino acids. The V gene lost 2 bases and the J gene lost 3 bases, with 11 bases spanning the gap. CDR3 sequence (DNA): TGTGCCAGCAGCCAACCCACAGGCAGCTACGAGCAGTACTTC. It codes for CASSQPTGSYEQYF.

This clonotype has a handful of counts. V and J are TRBV4-1 and TRBJ1-1; D unresolved. Germline-derived CDR1 and CDR2 are MGHRA and YSYEKL. Trimming stripped 1 base from V and 8 bases from J, with 23 bases between. The CDR3 extends over 17 amino acids. CDR3 region: CASSQGSWAGPASEAFF. CDR3 sequence (DNA): TGCGCCAGCAGCCAAGGAAGTTGGGCAGGCCCCGCGTCAGAAGCTTTCTTT.

This clonotype has a count of ten or more. The J gene is TRBJ1-4, the V gene TRBV20-1, with D perhaps TRBD1 (5 bases). This CDR3 is built from 12 residues. Germline-derived CDR1 and CDR2 are DFQATT and SNEGSKA (reference sequence). Trimming removed 6 bases from V and 5 bases from J, with 10 bases in between. CDR3 coding DNA: TGCAGTGCCCAGGGAGAAAATGAAAAACTGTTTTTT. This gives the protein CSAQGENEKLFF.

As regards this clonotype: The junction departs from the called germline gene at one end, perhaps through a read error. This chain connects TRBV20-1 to TRBJ1-6; the D gene is possibly TRBD1 (6 bases). CDR3 length: 17 amino acids. Germline CDR1 is DFQATT and CDR2 is SNEGSKA (reference sequence). CDR3 nucleotide sequence: TGCTGTGCTAGAGATCGGGACAAAAGCTCCTATAATTCACCCCTCCACTTT. This sequence encodes CCARDRDKSSYNSPLHF.

This clonotype was counted only a few times. The chain uses TRBV19 and TRBJ2-1; the match to TRBD2 covers 9 bases. V dropped 0 bases and J dropped 7; count of bases not matched to a gene: 7. The V gene's germline CDR1 is LNHDA and CDR2 SQIVND (reference sequence). CDR3 length: 16 amino acids. The chain's CDR3 is CASSIERTSVGNEQFF. The CDR3 DNA follows: TGTGCCAGTAGTATAGAGAGGACTAGCGTAGGTAATGAGCAGTTCTTC.

In the case of this clonotype: A read error may be the cause here, since a much bigger clone is one base away. V gene TRBV7-9 combines with J gene TRBJ2-3, with D maybe TRBD2 (6 bases). V gave up 1 base and J gave up 0 bases, with 8 bases separating them. The CDR3 covers 15 residues. The germline CDR1 and CDR2 sequences are SEHNR and FQNEAQ (reference sequence). The CDR3 DNA sequence: TGTGCCAGCAGCTTAGGACTAGAGAGCACAGATACGCAGTATTTT. It translates to CASSLGLESTDTQYF. Full variable domain (remainder filled in from reference TRBV7-9 and TRBJ2-3): DTGVSQNPRHKITKRGQNVTFRCDPISEHNRLYWYRQTLGQGPEFLTYFQNEAQLEKSRLLSDRFSAERPKGSFSTLEIQRTEQGDSAMYLCASSLGLESTDTQYFGPGTRLTVL.

J is TRBJ2-3 and V is TRBV30, with unresolved D. V was clipped by 2 bases and J by 4 bases, with 10 bases between them. Germline V CDR1 and CDR2: GTSNPN, SVGIG (reference sequence). The CDR3 spans 13 residues. In DNA, the CDR3 is TGTGCCTGGAGTAGGCCGCCCCCAGATACGCAGTATTTT. It codes for CAWSRPPPDTQYF. The variable domain in full, completed from reference TRBV30 and TRBJ2-3, reads SQTIHQWPATLVQPVGSPLSLECTVEGTSNPNLYWYRQAAGRGLQLLFYSVGIGQISSEVPQNLSASRPQDRQFILSSKKLLLSDSGFYLCAWSRPPPDTQYFGPGTRLTVL.

A few counts support this clonotype. The rearrangement joins TRBV4-1 to TRBJ2-7; no firm D call. The CDR3 runs to 14 residues. Germline CDR1 is MGHRA and CDR2 is YSYEKL. Trimming stripped 3 bases from V and 1 base from J, with 10 bases between. In nucleotides, the CDR3 is TGCGCCAGCAGCCAGAGACCGGATTCCTACGAGCAGTACTTC. Translated: CASSQRPDSYEQYF.

The chain carries TRBV5-1 and TRBJ2-5, with 7 bases identical to TRBD1. V lost 0 bases to trimming and J lost 5 bases; unmatched junction nucleotides: 7. CDR1 SGHRS and CDR2 YFSETQ come from the germline V gene. The CDR3 consists of 15 residues. The CDR3 nucleotides are TGCGCCAGCAGCTTGGCAAGACAGGGTTGGGAGACCCAGTACTTC. Amino acids: CASSLARQGWETQYF.

This clonotype was counted between two and nine times. The chain links TRBV20-1 to TRBJ2-7; perhaps TRBD2 as D (6 bases). Trimming pared 1 base from V and 3 bases from J, leaving 13 bases between. The CDR3 contains 14 residues. Germline loops: CDR1 DFQATT, CDR2 SNEGSKA (reference sequence). The CDR3 DNA follows: TGCAGTGCTAGAGTGCGTCGGGAGATCTACGAGCAGTACTTC. Amino acids: CSARVRREIYEQYF.

CDR3 DNA: TGCGCCAGCAGCCAAGAAAGTTCGGCGACGAACACCGGGGAGCTGTTTTTT. Protein sequence: CASSQESSATNTGELFF. The rearrangement joins TRBV4-3 to TRBJ2-2; no clear D. CDR3 length equals 17 residues. The germline V gene encodes CDR1 LGHNA and CDR2 YSLEER. The V gene lost 0 bases and the J gene lost 0 bases, with 11 bases spanning the gap.

In its sample, this clonotype was seen a few times. The chain couples TRBV9 to TRBJ2-6; 10 bases agree with TRBD1. V was clipped by 4 bases and J by 0 bases; unmatched bases: 7. CDR3 length equals 18 residues. Germline CDR1 and CDR2: SGDLS and YYNGEE. This CDR3 is CASSIGTGASSGANVLTF. CDR3 DNA sequence: TGTGCCAGCAGCATTGGGACAGGGGCTAGCTCTGGGGCCAACGTCCTGACTTTC.

This chain connects TRBV7-2 to TRBJ2-5; 10 bases align to TRBD2. The length of the CDR3 is 16 residues. The V gene's germline CDR1 is SGHTA and CDR2 FQGNSA. J was trimmed by 5 bases and V by 3 bases; bases with no gene match: 9. In nucleotides, the CDR3 is TGTGCCAGCAGCTTTAGCGGGGGGTCCCCGCGGGAGACCCAGTACTTC. Protein product: CASSFSGGSPRETQYF.

This clonotype was detected a few times. CDR3 nucleotides: TGTGCCAGCAGGGTACAGGGGGCTAACTATGGCTACACCTTC. Amino acid sequence: CASRVQGANYGYTF. This sequence joins TRBV3-1 and TRBJ1-2; TRBD1 aligns across 8 bases. CDR3 length equals 14 residues. With 6 bases clipped from V and 0 bases from J, the junction kept 3 bases outside the gene matches. The germline gives CDR1 LGHDT, CDR2 YNNKEL (reference sequence).

The J gene is TRBJ1-1, the V gene TRBV21-1. TRBV21-1 is annotated as a pseudogene. The CDR3 runs to 14 residues. The CDR3 loop is CASSKESRRVRAFF. The CDR3 DNA follows: TGTGCCAGCAGCAAAGAGAGTCGAAGAGTAAGAGCTTTCTTT.

The DNA of the CDR3 is TGTGCCAGCAGCGTCCGAGCTCAACCAGACAATGAGCAGTTCTTC. Protein: CASSVRAQPDNEQFF. J is TRBJ2-1 and V is TRBV9; no reliable D call. The CDR3 is made up of 15 amino acids. Germline lookup yields CDR1 SGDLS and CDR2 YYNGEE. Trimming removed 2 bases from V and 5 bases from J, with 14 bases in between.

A few counts support this clonotype. The CDR3 bases are TGTGCCACCCGGGACGGCGCGGCAGACATTCAGTACTTC. This translates into CATRDGAADIQYF. This chain uses TRBV10-3 with TRBJ2-4, with D tentatively TRBD1 or TRBD2 (5 bases each). CDR3 length: 13 amino acids. Germline CDR1 is ENHRY and CDR2 is SYGVKD. V lost 10 bases and J 8 bases, leaving 18 bases between the germline ends.

This clonotype was picked up a small number of times. The V and J genes are TRBV20-1 and TRBJ2-7; perhaps TRBD1 as D (5 bases). Looked up from germline, CDR1 is DFQATT and CDR2 is SNEGSKA (reference sequence). This CDR3 is built from 11 residues. V gave up 3 bases and J gave up 6 bases, with 9 bases separating them. The CDR3 DNA is TGCAGTGCTAGCTCCAGGGTCGAGCAGTACTTC. Its protein product is CSASSRVEQYF.

The V gene is TRBV11-2, the J gene TRBJ2-3; TRBD2 agrees at 8 bases. The CDR3 is 14 residues long. Losses at the gene ends were 1 base for V and 7 bases for J; bases not matched to a gene: 4. CDR1 SGHAT and CDR2 FQNNGV come from the germline V gene. This CDR3 is CASSLAGGGNTQYF. In DNA, the CDR3 is TGTGCCAGCAGCTTAGCGGGAGGGGGGAATACGCAGTATTTT.

The chain links TRBV19 to TRBJ1-1, with 7 bases identical to TRBD1. The CDR3 has 15 amino acids. Germline V gene sequence: CDR1 LNHDA, CDR2 SQIVND (reference sequence). V shed 9 bases and J 4 bases; nucleotides not matched to a gene: 14. In DNA form, the CDR3 reads TGTGCCAGCCAACCTGACAGGGCGAGTGGCACTGAAGCTTTCTTT. This codes for CASQPDRASGTEAFF.

The chain carries TRBV7-8 and TRBJ1-1; D unresolved. Trimming took 5 bases from V and 1 from J, leaving 20 bases between them. CDR3 length: 17 amino acids. CDR1 SGHVS and CDR2 FQNEAQ come from the germline V gene. CDR3 sequence (DNA): TGTGCCAGCAGCCAAAGTGGCATCTCTCGGAGGAACACTGAAGCTTTCTTT. It specifies CASSQSGISRRNTEAFF. The full variable domain, with the rest looked up from reference TRBV7-8 and TRBJ1-1, is GAGVSQSPRYKVAKRGQDVALRCDPISGHVSLFWYQQALGQGPEFLTYFQNEAQLDKSGLPSDRFFAERPEGSVSTLKIQRTQQEDSAVYLCASSQSGISRRNTEAFFGQGTRLTVV.

This clonotype was detected many times. V is TRBV6-1 and J is TRBJ2-5; TRBD2 matches at 7 bases. From germline, CDR1 is MNHNS and CDR2 SASEGT. Trimming removed 10 bases from V and 4 bases from J; junction bases left unmatched: 15. This CDR3 has 15 amino acids. CDR3 sequence: CATKLGGAGRETQYF. DNA for the CDR3: TGTGCCACCAAGCTTGGCGGAGCGGGGCGAGAGACCCAGTACTTC.

This clonotype has a handful of counts. This chain uses TRBV20-1 with TRBJ1-4; possible D gene TRBD1, 6 bases. Germline V gene data show CDR1 as DFQATT and CDR2 as SNEGSKA (reference sequence). The CDR3 totals 13 residues. Between the trimmed V and J ends, which lost 5 bases and 2 bases, there was a span of 9 bases. CDR3 loop: CSAPQGTNEKLFF. Written as DNA, the CDR3 is TGCAGTGCTCCTCAGGGGACTAATGAAAAACTGTTTTTT.

This clonotype has only a few counts. This sequence joins TRBV24-1 and TRBJ2-1; weak D call: TRBD2 (5 bases). The CDR3 sequence is 18 residues long. Trimming left V 0 bases short and J 0 bases short, with 14 bases between. From germline, CDR1 is KGHDR and CDR2 SFDVKD. The CDR3, as DNA: TGTGCCACCAGTGATTTGCAGTCTGACTACAGCTCCTACAATGAGCAGTTCTTC. Protein sequence: CATSDLQSDYSSYNEQFF.